This record covers a single TCR beta chain. Its target is not known. PCR used 60 Vbeta primers and 13 Jbeta primers. Produced via immunoSEQ multiplex PCR; TCRdb's table is partial and in-frame only. Found here are about 220,000 clones, over 65% of them singletons; the top ten hold 0.6% to 0.65%. The sample originates from a study of cytomegalovirus exposure and HLA in healthy donors. As for the study in general: T cells numbering about 200 million yielded some 100 million unique TCR beta sequences in an earlier analysis. Around 79 million unique TCRs, all from HLA-typed donors, were included in an early release of the data.

Study findings and constraints: Researchers catalogued 160 or so TCR beta chains as cytomegalovirus-associated.

CDR1 GTSNPN and CDR2 SVGIG come from the germline V gene (reference sequence). V gave up 5 bases and J gave up 7 bases, with 14 bases separating them. The CDR3 contains 13 residues. The receptor's source is a man between 18 and 29 years old in good health and CMV-seronegative. The sequencing sample was made of PBMCs. The chain employs TRBV30 and TRBJ1-4; the D is unclear. The CDR3, as DNA: TGTGCCTGGGGTCCGAGGGAAGGTGAAAAACTGTTTTTT. Its translation is CAWGPREGEKLFF.